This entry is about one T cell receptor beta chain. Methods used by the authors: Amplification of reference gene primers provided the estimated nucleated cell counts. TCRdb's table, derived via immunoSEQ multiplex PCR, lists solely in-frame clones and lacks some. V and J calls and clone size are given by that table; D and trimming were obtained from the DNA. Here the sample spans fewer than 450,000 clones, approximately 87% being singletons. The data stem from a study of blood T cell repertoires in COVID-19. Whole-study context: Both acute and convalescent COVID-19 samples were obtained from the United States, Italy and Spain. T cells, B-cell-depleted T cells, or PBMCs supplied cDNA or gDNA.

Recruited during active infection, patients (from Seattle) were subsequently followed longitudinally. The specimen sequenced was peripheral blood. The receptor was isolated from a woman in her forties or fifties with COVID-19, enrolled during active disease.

This CDR3 is CASSQPGQGQNTEAFF. The CDR3 DNA is TGTGCCAGCAGCCAACCGGGACAGGGGCAGAACACTGAAGCTTTCTTT. This chain uses TRBV4-2 with TRBJ1-1, with 10 positions matching TRBD1. After removal of 2 bases from V and 1 base from J, the junction contained 4 bases not matched to a gene. CDR3 length equals 16 residues. Germline CDR1 is LGHNA and CDR2 is YNFKEQ.